This note documents a single T cell receptor beta chain sequence. The antigen is unknown. The sample belongs to a study of vaccination and CD4 T cells after COVID-19. About the study: Convalescent donors: six male, four female; seven Caucasian, two Asian, one multiracial, two Hispanic. Vaccination of participants consisted of two doses of either BNT162b2 or mRNA-1273 vaccine.

Trimming pared 3 bases from V and 7 bases from J, leaving 10 bases between. The germline V gene encodes CDR1 SGHAT and CDR2 FQDESV (reference sequence). The CDR3 runs 13 residues. Specified treatment: approximately 11-day PBMC culture with coronavirus spike peptide pools or control peptides (ViraFEST assay). Antigen-specific T cells were expanded with peptide pools by ViraFEST, and TCRs were then sequenced. CD4+ T cells that had been cultured provided DNA sequenced with the Oncomine TCR Beta short-read assay. TCRdb re-called the PCR reads through MiXCR, storing one row per CDR3 protein. The repertoire holds 4,200 or so distinct CDR3 sequences, with about 70% as singletons.

The J gene is TRBJ1-5, the V gene TRBV11-1; weak D call: TRBD1 (5 bases). The sample consisted of CD4+ T cells from blood, cultured in vitro. The sequence was obtained from a human donor who had recovered from COVID-19. The CDR3: CASSFERGQPQHF. For the CDR3, the DNA is TGTGCCAGCAGCTTTGAAAGGGGACAGCCCCAGCATTTT.